This TCR beta chain was identified during a study of early T cells in non-severe SARS-CoV-2 infection (dated by TCRdb to the early 2020s). As for the study more broadly: Bulk RNA from unsorted whole blood was used for TCR sequencing, so alpha and beta chains could not be paired.

Libraries were prepared through 5' RACE. The sequencer was a NextSeq 500. To correct for sequencing error and PCR bias, the TCR library protocol tagged individual cDNA molecules with unique molecular identifiers. Sequencing covered both TCR alpha and beta chains, and within each sample the abundances of alpha and beta sequences were tightly co-correlated. The original pipeline was this. Decombinator V4 was used to annotate the V gene, J gene and CDR3 of the TCR sequences. TCRs were defined as expanded if a significant change between any two time points was detected under a Poisson model with p below 0.0001. TCR abundances were normalised to the total number of TCRs sequenced per sample and were expressed as counts per million. MAIT TCRs were defined by TRAV1-2 paired with TRAJ12, TRAJ20 or TRAJ33, and iNKT TCRs by TRAV10 paired with TRAJ18. A search of VDJdb, accessed on 1 November 2021, was run for TCRs annotated to CMV, EBV and SARS-CoV-2, with TCRs annotated for multiple antigens excluded. TCRdb passed the public sequencing reads through fastp at Q25 and MiXCR, retaining productive beta sequences. Every entry covers one CDR3 protein and lists the most common genes and DNA from its rows. It is TCRdb's table, rather than the study itself, that gives the V and J calls and clone size. The sample table shows 60,000 to 70,000 distinct CDR3 sequences, and 8% to 9.5% are seen once. In total, the top ten clones hold about 3.5% of the sample.

As for this clonotype: This clone's antigen is unknown. No much larger clonotype is one base removed from it; base qualities were not supplied.

A case-control design nested within a healthcare worker cohort in London, UK, was used, with weekly nasopharyngeal swab PCR tests and blood sampling performed. Healthcare workers were recruited between 23 and 31 March 2020, during the week of the UK lockdown, and were followed weekly for up to roughly 15 weeks. There are 15 amino acids in the CDR3, from cysteine to phenylalanine inclusive. Left in the record is the CDR3 DNA by itself, 45 bases read in frame from the first base. The germline V gene (reference sequence) provides CDR1 MNHEY and CDR2 SMNVEV. V is reduced by 0 bases and J by 5 bases, leaving a spacing of 13 bases between them. Overall study results and their limits: VDJdb matching was skewed toward anti-spike CD8 responses and likely underestimated virus-specific expansions, missing private and CD4 specificities.

The sequencing input was whole blood. This TCR came from an adult who was a healthcare worker with PCR-confirmed SARS-CoV-2 infection or an uninfected control (not recorded which). Here the chain combines TRBV27 and TRBJ1-1, with the D gene uncertain. The CDR3 reads CASSLSPRTGTEAFF. The base sequence is TGTGCCAGCAGTTTATCCCCCCGGACTGGGACTGAAGCTTTCTTT.